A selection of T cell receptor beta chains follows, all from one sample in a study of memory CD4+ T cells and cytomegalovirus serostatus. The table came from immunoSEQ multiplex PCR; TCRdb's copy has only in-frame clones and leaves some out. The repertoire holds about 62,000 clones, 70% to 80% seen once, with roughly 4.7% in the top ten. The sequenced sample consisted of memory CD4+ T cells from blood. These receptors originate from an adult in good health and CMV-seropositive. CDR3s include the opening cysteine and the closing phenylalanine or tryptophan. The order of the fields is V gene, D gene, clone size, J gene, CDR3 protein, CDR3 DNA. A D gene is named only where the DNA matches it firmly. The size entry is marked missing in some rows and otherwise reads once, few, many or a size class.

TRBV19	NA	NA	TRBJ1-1	CASSATGNTEAFF	TGTGCCAGTAGTGCCACAGGGAACACTGAAGCTTTCTTT
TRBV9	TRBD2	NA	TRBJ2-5	CASSVGSGGRGETQYF	TGTGCCAGCAGCGTAGGTAGCGGGGGCCGGGGAGAGACCCAGTACTTC
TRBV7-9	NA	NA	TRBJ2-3	CASSLGTETSTDTQYF	TGTGCCAGCAGCTTAGGGACCGAGACTAGCACAGATACGCAGTATTTT
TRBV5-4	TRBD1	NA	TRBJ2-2	CASRQGLDGELFF	TGTGCCAGCAGACAGGGGTTGGACGGGGAGCTGTTTTTT
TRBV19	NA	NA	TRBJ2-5	CASSKGFLETQYF	TGTGCCAGTAGTAAGGGGTTCTTAGAGACCCAGTACTTC
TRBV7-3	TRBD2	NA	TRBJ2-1	CASSPGTSGANEQFF	TGTGCCAGCAGCCCCGGGACTAGCGGGGCTAATGAGCAGTTCTTC
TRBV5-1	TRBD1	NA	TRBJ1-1	CASSLNGQGLNTEAFF	TGCGCCAGCAGCCTAAACGGACAGGGCCTGAACACTGAAGCTTTCTTT
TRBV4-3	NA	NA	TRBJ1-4	CASSQAFTRGPNEKLFF	TGCGCCAGCAGCCAAGCTTTTACCAGGGGTCCTAATGAAAAACTGTTTTTT
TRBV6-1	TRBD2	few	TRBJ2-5	CASSVGTSPNQETQYF	TGTGCCAGCAGTGTTGGGACTAGTCCGAACCAAGAGACCCAGTACTTC
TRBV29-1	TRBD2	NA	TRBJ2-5	CSSKGRATNQETQYF	TGCAGCTCGAAGGGGAGGGCGACCAACCAAGAGACCCAGTACTTC
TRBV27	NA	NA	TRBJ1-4	CASSPRVHEKLFF	TGTGCCAGCAGTCCTCGGGTTCATGAAAAACTGTTTTTT
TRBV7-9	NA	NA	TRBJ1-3	CASSSSLGKGNTIYF	TGTGCCAGCAGCTCATCCCTGGGGAAAGGAAACACCATATATTTT
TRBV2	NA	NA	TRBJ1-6	CASSVDSPGDSPLHF	TGTGCCAGCAGCGTCGACAGTCCCGGGGATTCACCCCTCCACTTT
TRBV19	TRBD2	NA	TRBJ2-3	CASSTTSPTDTQYF	TGTGCCAGTAGCACGACTAGCCCCACAGATACGCAGTATTTT
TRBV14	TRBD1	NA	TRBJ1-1	CASSLGQGYTEAFF	TGTGCCAGCAGCCTCGGACAGGGCTACACTGAAGCTTTCTTT
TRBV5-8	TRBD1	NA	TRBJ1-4	CASSLGRGTGISEKLFF	TGTGCCAGCAGCCTAGGACGTGGGACAGGAATCAGTGAAAAACTGTTTTTT
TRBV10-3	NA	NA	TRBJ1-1	CAISLDRLNTEAFF	TGTGCCATCAGCCTGGACCGTTTGAACACTGAAGCTTTCTTT